These T cell receptor beta chains were read from a single sample in a study of response to subunit inactivated influenza vaccine. Using its own MiXCR run on the RT-PCR reads, TCRdb lists one record per CDR3 protein. The sample includes 860,000 or so distinct CDR3 sequences, roughly 20% of them seen just once. The sequencing used PBMCs from blood, collected 5 to 6 days after vaccination. These receptors originate from a man aged 45-65 years who received an inactivated influenza vaccine. Both conserved end residues are part of each CDR3. The D gene is left open where the match is weak. Expanded clones are given a class, and other clones once, few, many or no size at all.

d_call | j_call | v_call | clone_size | cdr3_aa | cdr3_nt
TRBD2 | TRBJ2-5 | TRBV12-3/TRBV12-4 | - | CASSPGSGGLQETQYF | TGTGCCAGCAGCCCGGGTAGCGGGGGACTACAAGAGACCCAGTACTTC
- | TRBJ2-3 | TRBV4-3 | - | CASSLNGVSTDTQYF | TGCGCCAGCAGCTTAAACGGGGTTTCCACAGATACGCAGTATTTT
TRBD2 | TRBJ2-1 | TRBV19 | - | CASSIARGGYNEQFF | TGTGCCAGTAGTATAGCCCGGGGGGGATACAATGAGCAGTTCTTC
- | TRBJ2-2 | TRBV6-4 | few | CASSDSRHTNTGELFF | TGTGCCAGCAGTGACTCACGACATACGAACACCGGGGAGCTGTTTTTT
- | TRBJ2-1 | TRBV7-8 | few | CASSHGQNRDSYNEQFF | TGTGCCAGCAGCCACGGGCAAAACAGGGACTCCTACAATGAGCAGTTCTTC
TRBD2 | TRBJ2-7 | TRBV15 | - | CATRETSGYEQYF | TGTGCCACCAGGGAGACTAGCGGCTACGAGCAGTACTTC
- | TRBJ1-2 | TRBV20-1 | few | CSARDQRTYGYTF | TGCAGTGCTAGAGACCAGAGGACGTATGGCTACACCTTC
- | TRBJ1-2 | TRBV7-2 | - | CASSLQKGFGYTF | TGTGCCAGCAGCTTACAAAAAGGGTTCGGCTACACCTTC
- | TRBJ1-4 | TRBV20-1 | many | CSAWETQNEKLFF | TGCAGTGCCTGGGAGACACAGAATGAAAAACTGTTTTTT
- | TRBJ1-5 | TRBV18 | - | CASSPGTPHSNQPQHF | TGTGCCAGCTCACCAGGGACACCACATAGCAATCAGCCCCAGCATTTT
- | TRBJ2-1 | TRBV9 | - | CASSTLRNPLYNEQFF | TGTGCCAGCAGCACCCTGAGGAACCCCCTCTACAATGAGCAGTTCTTC
- | TRBJ1-5 | TRBV10-3 | many | CAISELWTESNQPQHF | TGTGCCATCAGTGAGTTGTGGACAGAAAGCAATCAGCCCCAGCATTTT
TRBD1 | TRBJ1-2 | TRBV5-1 | few | CASSPDRGRRGYTF | TGCGCCAGCAGCCCGGACAGGGGGCGGCGTGGCTACACCTTC
- | TRBJ1-2 | TRBV28 | - | CASGADGYTF | TGTGCCAGCGGGGCGGATGGCTACACCTTC
- | TRBJ2-2 | TRBV10-3 | few | CAIRTGAITGELFF | TGTGCCATCAGAACGGGGGCGATAACCGGGGAGCTGTTTTTT